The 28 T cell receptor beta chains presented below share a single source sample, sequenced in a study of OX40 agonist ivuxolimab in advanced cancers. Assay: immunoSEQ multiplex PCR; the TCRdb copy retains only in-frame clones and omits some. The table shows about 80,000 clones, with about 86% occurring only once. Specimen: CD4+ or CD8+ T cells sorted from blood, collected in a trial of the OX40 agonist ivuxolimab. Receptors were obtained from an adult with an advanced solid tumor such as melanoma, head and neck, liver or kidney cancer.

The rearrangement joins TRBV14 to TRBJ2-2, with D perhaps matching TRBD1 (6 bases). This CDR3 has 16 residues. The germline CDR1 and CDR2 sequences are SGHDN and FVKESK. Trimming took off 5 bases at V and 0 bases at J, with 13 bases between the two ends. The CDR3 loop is CASSYVKGANTGELFF. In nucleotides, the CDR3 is TGTGCCAGCAGCTATGTGAAGGGGGCGAACACCGGGGAGCTGTTTTTT.

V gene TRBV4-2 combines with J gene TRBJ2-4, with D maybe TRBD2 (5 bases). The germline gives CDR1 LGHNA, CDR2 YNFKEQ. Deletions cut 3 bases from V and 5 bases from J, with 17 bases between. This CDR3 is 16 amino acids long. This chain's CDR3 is CASSHPGGQRENIQYF. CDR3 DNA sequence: TGTGCCAGCAGCCACCCTGGCGGCCAGAGGGAAAACATTCAGTACTTC.

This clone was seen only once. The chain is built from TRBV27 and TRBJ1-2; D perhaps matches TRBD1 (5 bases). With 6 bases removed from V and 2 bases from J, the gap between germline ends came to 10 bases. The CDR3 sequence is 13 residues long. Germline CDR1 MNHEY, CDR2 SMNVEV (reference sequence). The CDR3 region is CASRGTANYGYTF. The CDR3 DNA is TGTGCCAGCAGGGGGACGGCGAACTATGGCTACACCTTC.

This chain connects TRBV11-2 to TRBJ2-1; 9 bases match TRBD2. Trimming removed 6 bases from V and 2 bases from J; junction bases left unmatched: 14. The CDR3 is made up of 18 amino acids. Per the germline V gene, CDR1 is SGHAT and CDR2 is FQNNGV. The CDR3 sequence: CASSSRGGTTKTYNEQFF. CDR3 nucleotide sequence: TGTGCCAGCAGTTCGCGGGGGGGCACCACAAAAACCTACAATGAGCAGTTCTTC.

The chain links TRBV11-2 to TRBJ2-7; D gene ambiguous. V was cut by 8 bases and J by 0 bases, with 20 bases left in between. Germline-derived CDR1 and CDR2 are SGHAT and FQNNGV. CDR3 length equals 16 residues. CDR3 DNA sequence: TGTGCCAGCGGATACTTCCCTCCTTCGGTCTCCTACGAGCAGTACGTC. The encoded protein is CASGYFPPSVSYEQYV.

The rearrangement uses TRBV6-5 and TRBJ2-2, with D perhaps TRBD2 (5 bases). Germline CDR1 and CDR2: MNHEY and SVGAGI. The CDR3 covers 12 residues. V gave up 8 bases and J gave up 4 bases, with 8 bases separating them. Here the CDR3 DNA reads TGTGCCAGCTCGGACTCCACCGGGGAGCTGTTTTTT. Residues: CASSDSTGELFF.

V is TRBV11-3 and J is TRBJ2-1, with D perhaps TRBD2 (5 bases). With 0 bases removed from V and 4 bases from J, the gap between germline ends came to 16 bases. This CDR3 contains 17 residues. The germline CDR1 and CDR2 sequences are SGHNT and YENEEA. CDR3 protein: CASSLERPGSPYNEQFF. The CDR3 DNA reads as TGTGCCAGCAGCTTAGAGAGACCGGGGTCCCCGTACAATGAGCAGTTCTTC.

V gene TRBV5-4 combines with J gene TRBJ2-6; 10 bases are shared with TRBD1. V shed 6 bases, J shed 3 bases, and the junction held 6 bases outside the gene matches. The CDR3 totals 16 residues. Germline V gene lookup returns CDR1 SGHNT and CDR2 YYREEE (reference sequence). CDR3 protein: CASTKTGGGGANVLTF. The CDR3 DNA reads TGTGCCAGCACCAAGACAGGGGGCGGTGGGGCCAACGTCCTGACTTTC.

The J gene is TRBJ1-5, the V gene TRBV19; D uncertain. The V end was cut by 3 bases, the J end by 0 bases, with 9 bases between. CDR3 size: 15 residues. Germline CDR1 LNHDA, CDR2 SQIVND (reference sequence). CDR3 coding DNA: TGTGCCAGTAGTATGGTGGTCTATAGCAATCAGCCCCAGCATTTT. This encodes CASSMVVYSNQPQHF.

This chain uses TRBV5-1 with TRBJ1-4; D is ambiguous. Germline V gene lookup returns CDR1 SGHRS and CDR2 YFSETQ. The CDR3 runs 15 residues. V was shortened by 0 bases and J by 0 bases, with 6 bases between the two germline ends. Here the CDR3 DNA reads TGCGCCAGCAGCTTGGGGGCTTCAACTAATGAAAAACTGTTTTTT. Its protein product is CASSLGASTNEKLFF.

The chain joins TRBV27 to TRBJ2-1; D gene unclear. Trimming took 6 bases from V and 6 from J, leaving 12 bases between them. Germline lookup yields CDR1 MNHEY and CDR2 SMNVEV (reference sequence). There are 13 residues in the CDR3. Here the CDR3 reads CASRGWQPNEQFF. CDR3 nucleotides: TGTGCCAGCAGAGGCTGGCAGCCCAATGAGCAGTTCTTC.

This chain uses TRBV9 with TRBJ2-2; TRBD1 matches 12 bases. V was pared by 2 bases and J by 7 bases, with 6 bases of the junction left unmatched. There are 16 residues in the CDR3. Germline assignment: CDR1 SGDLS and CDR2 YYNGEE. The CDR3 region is CASSVGTGGVGGELFF. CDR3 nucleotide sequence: TGTGCCAGCAGCGTCGGGACAGGGGGCGTTGGCGGGGAGCTGTTTTTT.

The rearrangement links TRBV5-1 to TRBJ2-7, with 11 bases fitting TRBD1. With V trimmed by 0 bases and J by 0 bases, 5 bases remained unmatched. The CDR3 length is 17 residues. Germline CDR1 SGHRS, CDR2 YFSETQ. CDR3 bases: TGCGCCAGCAGCTTGGTCCCCGGGACAGGGGGCTCCTACGAGCAGTACTTC. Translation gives CASSLVPGTGGSYEQYF.

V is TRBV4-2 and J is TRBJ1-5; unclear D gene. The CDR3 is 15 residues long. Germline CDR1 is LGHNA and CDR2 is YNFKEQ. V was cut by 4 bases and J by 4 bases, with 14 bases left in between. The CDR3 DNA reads TGTGCCAGCAGCCGAGAAGGATCCGGGAATCAGCCCCAGCATTTT. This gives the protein CASSREGSGNQPQHF.

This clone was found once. The CDR3 DNA is TGTGCCAGCAGCCAAGATCTTACGGTGGTTGGCTACACCTTC. It is translated as CASSQDLTVVGYTF. The V call is TRBV4-2, the J call TRBJ1-2; D unclear. The CDR3 consists of 14 residues. The V and J ends lost 0 bases and 7 bases respectively, with 12 bases between them. CDR1 LGHNA and CDR2 YNFKEQ come from the germline V gene.

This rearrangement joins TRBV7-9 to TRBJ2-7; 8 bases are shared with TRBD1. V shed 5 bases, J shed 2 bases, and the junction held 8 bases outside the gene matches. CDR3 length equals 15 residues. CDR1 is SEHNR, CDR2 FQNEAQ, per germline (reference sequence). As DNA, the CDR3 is TGTGCCAGCAGCCCCCGGGACAGGTATCCCTACGAGCAGTACGTC. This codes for CASSPRDRYPYEQYV.

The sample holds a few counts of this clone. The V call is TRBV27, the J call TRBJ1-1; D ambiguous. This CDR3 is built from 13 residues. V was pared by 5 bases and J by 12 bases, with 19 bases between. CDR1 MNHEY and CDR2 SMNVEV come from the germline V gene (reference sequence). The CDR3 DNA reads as TGTGCCAGCAGTCTAGGGATTCTCGACAAAACTTTCTTT. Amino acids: CASSLGILDKTFF.

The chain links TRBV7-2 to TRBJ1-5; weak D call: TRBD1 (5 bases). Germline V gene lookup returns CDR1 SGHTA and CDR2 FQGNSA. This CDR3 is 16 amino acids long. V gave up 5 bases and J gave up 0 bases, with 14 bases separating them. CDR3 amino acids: CASSLRGSGSNQPQHF. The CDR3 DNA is TGTGCCAGCAGCCTGAGGGGATCTGGTAGCAATCAGCCCCAGCATTTT.

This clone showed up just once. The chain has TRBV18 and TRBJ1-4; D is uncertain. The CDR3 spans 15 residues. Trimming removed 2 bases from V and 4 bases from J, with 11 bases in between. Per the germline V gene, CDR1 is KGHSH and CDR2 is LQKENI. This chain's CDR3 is CASSPEAPSNEKLFF. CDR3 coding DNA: TGTGCCAGCTCACCAGAGGCCCCCAGTAATGAAAAACTGTTTTTT.

CDR3 DNA sequence: TGTGCCAGCAGCTTAGCGCTCGGAGGACAAGAGACCCAGTACTTC. Amino acid sequence: CASSLALGGQETQYF. The rearrangement joins TRBV7-8 to TRBJ2-5; D possibly corresponds to TRBD2 (5 bases). V lost 0 bases and J lost 2, with 10 bases in between. Germline lookup yields CDR1 SGHVS and CDR2 FQNEAQ. The CDR3 contains 15 residues.

The CDR3, as DNA: TGCAGCGTCCACGGACTAGCGGGAGCGGATACGCAGTATTTT. This sequence encodes CSVHGLAGADTQYF. The V gene is TRBV29-1, the J gene TRBJ2-3; TRBD2 agrees at 13 bases. Germline lookup yields CDR1 SQVTM and CDR2 ANQGSEA. The V gene end was trimmed by 6 bases and the J gene end by 6 bases; junction bases not matched to a gene: 6. CDR3 length: 14 amino acids.

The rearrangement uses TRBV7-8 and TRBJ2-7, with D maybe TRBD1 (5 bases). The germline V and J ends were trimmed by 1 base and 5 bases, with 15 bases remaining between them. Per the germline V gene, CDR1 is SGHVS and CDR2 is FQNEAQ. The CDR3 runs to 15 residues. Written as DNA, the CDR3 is TGTGCCAGCAGCTTAGGTTCGTCTAGGGGCCACGAGCAGTACTTC. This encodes CASSLGSSRGHEQYF.

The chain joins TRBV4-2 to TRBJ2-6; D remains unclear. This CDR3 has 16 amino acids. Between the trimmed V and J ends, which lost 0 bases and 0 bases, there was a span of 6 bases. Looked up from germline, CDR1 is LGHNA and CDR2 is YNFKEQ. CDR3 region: CASSQELLSGANVLTF. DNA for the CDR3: TGTGCCAGCAGCCAAGAGCTGCTCTCTGGGGCCAACGTCCTGACTTTC.

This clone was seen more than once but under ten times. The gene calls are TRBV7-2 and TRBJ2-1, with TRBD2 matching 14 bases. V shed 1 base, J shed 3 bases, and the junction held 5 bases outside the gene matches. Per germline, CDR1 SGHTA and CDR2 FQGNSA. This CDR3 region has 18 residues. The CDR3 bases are TGTGCCAGCAGCTTAGAGGGGACTAGCGGGAGATTCTACAATGAGCAGTTCTTC. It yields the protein CASSLEGTSGRFYNEQFF. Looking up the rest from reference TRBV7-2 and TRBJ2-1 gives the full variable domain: GAGVSQSPSNKVTEKGKDVELRCDPISGHTALYWYRQSLGQGLEFLIYFQGNSAPDKSGLPSDRFSAERTGGSVSTLTIQRTQQEDSAVYLCASSLEGTSGRFYNEQFFGPGTRLTVL.

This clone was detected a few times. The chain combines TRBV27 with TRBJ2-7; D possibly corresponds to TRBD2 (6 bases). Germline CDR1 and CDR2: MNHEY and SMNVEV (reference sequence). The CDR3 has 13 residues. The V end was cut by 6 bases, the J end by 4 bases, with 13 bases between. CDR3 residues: CASRERVGYEQYF. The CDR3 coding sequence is TGTGCCAGCAGGGAGCGGGTTGGATACGAGCAGTACTTC.

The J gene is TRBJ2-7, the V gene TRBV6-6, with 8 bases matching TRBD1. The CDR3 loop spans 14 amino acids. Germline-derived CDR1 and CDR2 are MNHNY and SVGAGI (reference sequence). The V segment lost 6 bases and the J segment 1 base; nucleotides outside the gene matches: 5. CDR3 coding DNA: TGTGCCAGCAGCCTTGGACAGGGATCCTACGAGCAGTACGTC. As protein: CASSLGQGSYEQYV.

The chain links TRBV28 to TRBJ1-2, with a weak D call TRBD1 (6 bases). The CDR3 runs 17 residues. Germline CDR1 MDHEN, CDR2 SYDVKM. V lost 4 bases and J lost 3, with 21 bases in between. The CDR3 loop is CASSYTGGTYAHYGYTF. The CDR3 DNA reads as TGTGCCAGCAGTTACACCGGTGGGACATATGCCCACTATGGCTACACCTTC.

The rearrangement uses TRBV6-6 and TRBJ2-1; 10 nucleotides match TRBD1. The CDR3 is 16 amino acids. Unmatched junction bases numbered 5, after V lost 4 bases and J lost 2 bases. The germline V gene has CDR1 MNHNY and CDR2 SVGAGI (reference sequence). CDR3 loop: CASSFPGTGAYNEQFF. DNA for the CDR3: TGTGCCAGCAGTTTTCCCGGGACAGGGGCCTACAATGAGCAGTTCTTC.